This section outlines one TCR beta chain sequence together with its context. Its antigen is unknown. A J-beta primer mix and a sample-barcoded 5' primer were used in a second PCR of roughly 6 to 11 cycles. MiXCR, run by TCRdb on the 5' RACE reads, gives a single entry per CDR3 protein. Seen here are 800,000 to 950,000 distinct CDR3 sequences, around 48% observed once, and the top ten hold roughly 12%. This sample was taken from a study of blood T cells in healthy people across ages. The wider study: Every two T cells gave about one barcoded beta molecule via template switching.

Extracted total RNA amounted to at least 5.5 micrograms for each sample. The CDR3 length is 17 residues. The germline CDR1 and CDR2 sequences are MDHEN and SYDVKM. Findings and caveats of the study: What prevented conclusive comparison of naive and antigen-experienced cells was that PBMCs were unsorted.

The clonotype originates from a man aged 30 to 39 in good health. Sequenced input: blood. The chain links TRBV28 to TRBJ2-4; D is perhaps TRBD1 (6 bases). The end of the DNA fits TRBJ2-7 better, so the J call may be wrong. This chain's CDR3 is CASSTLRGYIVNYEQYF. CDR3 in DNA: TGTGCCAGCAGTACCCTAAGGGGGTATATCGTGAATTACGAGCAGTACTTC.